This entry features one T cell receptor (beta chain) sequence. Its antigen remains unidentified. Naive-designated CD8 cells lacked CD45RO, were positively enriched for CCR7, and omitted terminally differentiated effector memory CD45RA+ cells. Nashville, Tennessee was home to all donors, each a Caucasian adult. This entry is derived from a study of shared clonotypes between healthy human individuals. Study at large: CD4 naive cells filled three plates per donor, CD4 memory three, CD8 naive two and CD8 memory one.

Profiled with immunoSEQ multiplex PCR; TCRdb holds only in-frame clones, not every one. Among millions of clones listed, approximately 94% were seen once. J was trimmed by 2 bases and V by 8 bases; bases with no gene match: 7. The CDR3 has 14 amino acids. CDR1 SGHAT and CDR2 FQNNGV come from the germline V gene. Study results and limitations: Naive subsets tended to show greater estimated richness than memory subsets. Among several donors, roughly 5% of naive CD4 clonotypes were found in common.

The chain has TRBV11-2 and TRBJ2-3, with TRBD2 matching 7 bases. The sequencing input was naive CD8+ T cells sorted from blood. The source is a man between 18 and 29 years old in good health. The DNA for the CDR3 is TGTGCCAGCCTAAGCGGGGCGCACACAGATACGCAGTATTTT. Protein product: CASLSGAHTDTQYF.